These T cell receptor beta chains were read from a single sample in a study of cytomegalovirus exposure and HLA in healthy donors. Assay: immunoSEQ multiplex PCR; the TCRdb copy retains only in-frame clones and omits some. Of approximately 190,000 clones in the sample, about four fifths were seen once. The sequencing input was PBMCs. These receptors came from a woman in her forties or fifties in good health and CMV-seropositive. Each CDR3 is given with its conserved first and last residue. Fields, in order: J gene, V gene, clone size, D gene, CDR3 DNA, CDR3 protein. A D gene is named only where the DNA matches it firmly. Clone size is not always given. Where it is, it says once, few, many or a class for expanded clones.

J: TRBJ2-7
V: TRBV4-1
size: -
D: -
DNA: TGCGCCAGCAGCCAAGAGTCGGGACAATTCTACGAGCAGTACTTC
CDR3: CASSQESGQFYEQYF

J: TRBJ2-3
V: TRBV7-8
size: -
D: TRBD2
DNA: TGTGCCAGCAGCTGGGGACTAGCGGGGGACACAGATACGCAGTATTTT
CDR3: CASSWGLAGDTDTQYF

J: TRBJ2-5
V: TRBV10-1
size: few
D: TRBD1
DNA: TGCGCCAGCAGTGAGTCGGACAGGGCTCAAGAGACCCAGTACTTC
CDR3: CASSESDRAQETQYF

J: TRBJ1-2
V: TRBV6-4
size: once
D: TRBD1
DNA: TGTGCCAGCAGTGACAGTGGACAGGGAATAGATGGCTACACCTTC
CDR3: CASSDSGQGIDGYTF

J: TRBJ1-2
V: TRBV6-1
size: -
D: -
DNA: TGTGCCAGCAGTGAATTTGTCACAGCTAACTATGGCTACACCTTC
CDR3: CASSEFVTANYGYTF

J: TRBJ1-1
V: TRBV2
size: -
D: TRBD1
DNA: TGTGCCAGCACAGGGACAGCCGCTGAAGCTTTCTTT
CDR3: CASTGTAAEAFF

J: TRBJ1-6
V: TRBV9
size: -
D: -
DNA: TGTGCCAGCAACTTAAACAATTCACCCCTCCACTTT
CDR3: CASNLNNSPLHF

J: TRBJ1-1
V: TRBV28
size: -
D: -
DNA: TGTGCCAGCAGGATCAGGGCGTCGGGCACTGAAGCTTTCTTT
CDR3: CASRIRASGTEAFF

J: TRBJ2-5
V: TRBV5-1
size: -
D: TRBD2
DNA: TGCGCCAGCAGCCTCGCGGGGGGCCAAGAGACCCAGTACTTC
CDR3: CASSLAGGQETQYF

J: TRBJ1-1
V: TRBV6-6
size: -
D: TRBD1
DNA: TGTGCCAGCAGGGTAACAGGGGGCGGCACTGAAGCTTTCTTT
CDR3: CASRVTGGGTEAFF

J: TRBJ2-5
V: TRBV28
size: -
D: -
DNA: TGTGCCAGCAGTTTAGGGGCAGCCTTGTACCAAGAGACCCAGTACTTC
CDR3: CASSLGAALYQETQYF

J: TRBJ2-7
V: TRBV5-1
size: -
D: -
DNA: TGCGCCAGCATCCCCAACCCGGGATCCTACGAGCAGTACTTC
CDR3: CASIPNPGSYEQYF

J: TRBJ2-4
V: TRBV27
size: -
D: TRBD1
DNA: TGTGCCAGCAGTTTAATCCCTGACAGGGCGGACATTCAGTACTTC
CDR3: CASSLIPDRADIQYF

J: TRBJ2-4
V: TRBV7-9
size: -
D: -
DNA: TGTGCCAGCATCGGAGACCTCAGGGGGGCTCAGTACTTC
CDR3: CASIGDLRGAQYF

J: TRBJ1-1
V: TRBV7-2
size: -
D: TRBD1
DNA: TGTGCCAGCAGCTCTCACAGGGGCTTGAACACTGAAGCTTTCTTT
CDR3: CASSSHRGLNTEAFF

J: TRBJ1-5
V: TRBV19
size: -
D: -
DNA: TGTGCCAGTAGAGACACTGGTTATAGCAATCAGCCCCAGCATTTT
CDR3: CASRDTGYSNQPQHF

J: TRBJ2-2
V: TRBV5-1
size: -
D: -
DNA: TGCGCCAGCAGCCCGGACTCCTATACCGGGGAGCTGTTTTTT
CDR3: CASSPDSYTGELFF

J: TRBJ1-2
V: TRBV29-1
size: -
D: TRBD1
DNA: TGCAGCGGACAAGGACAGGGGGTCACTGGCTACACCTTC
CDR3: CSGQGQGVTGYTF

J: TRBJ2-3
V: TRBV5-4
size: -
D: TRBD2
DNA: TGTGCCAGCAGCTTGGGATTCGTTAGCGGGGGGGAAGATACGCAGTATTTT
CDR3: CASSLGFVSGGEDTQYF

J: TRBJ2-5
V: TRBV5-4
size: once
D: -
DNA: TGTGCCAGCAGCTTAGTTACAGGAGAGACCCAGTACTTC
CDR3: CASSLVTGETQYF

J: TRBJ2-2
V: TRBV28
size: -
D: TRBD1
DNA: TGTGCCAGCAGTTTCCCGGGACAGGGAGCCACCGGGGAGCTGTTTTTT
CDR3: CASSFPGQGATGELFF

J: TRBJ1-2
V: TRBV7-8
size: -
D: -
DNA: TGTGCCAGCAGCTTCCGAGAAACGGGAGGCTACACCTTC
CDR3: CASSFRETGGYTF

J: TRBJ1-2
V: TRBV18
size: -
D: -
DNA: TGTGCCAGCTCACCTATACAGGGCAACTATGGCTACACCTTC
CDR3: CASSPIQGNYGYTF

J: TRBJ1-1
V: TRBV4-1
size: -
D: TRBD1
DNA: TGCGCCAGCAGCCGTGACAGGGGGCCCGCTGAAGCTTTCTTT
CDR3: CASSRDRGPAEAFF

J: TRBJ1-2
V: TRBV14
size: -
D: TRBD1
DNA: TGTGCCAGCAGCCAGGCGGCAGGGGGCGGCTACACCTTC
CDR3: CASSQAAGGGYTF

J: TRBJ2-5
V: TRBV4-1
size: -
D: -
DNA: TGCGCCAGCAGCCAAGATCCGGAGAGAGAGACCCAGTACTTC
CDR3: CASSQDPERETQYF

J: TRBJ2-3
V: TRBV5-4
size: -
D: TRBD2
DNA: TGTGCCAGCAGCTCCCGGGGGGGGGCAGATACGCAGTATTTT
CDR3: CASSSRGGADTQYF

J: TRBJ2-1
V: TRBV12-2
size: -
D: -
DNA: TGTGCAAGTCGCTTAAGTGGAGCGGGGGGGGTGGTCTCCTACAATGAGCAGTTCTTC
CDR3: CASRLSGAGGVVSYNEQFF

J: TRBJ2-3
V: TRBV6-6
size: -
D: -
DNA: TGTGCCAGCAGTTACGCGACAGATACGCAGTATTTT
CDR3: CASSYATDTQYF

J: TRBJ2-7
V: TRBV4-1
size: -
D: TRBD2
DNA: TGCGCCAGCAGCCTGAGCGGGGGGCCAGGAGAGCAGTACTTC
CDR3: CASSLSGGPGEQYF

J: TRBJ2-1
V: TRBV6-6
size: few
D: -
DNA: TGTGCCAGCAGTTACAAGTCTAACAATGAGCAGTTCTTC
CDR3: CASSYKSNNEQFF

J: TRBJ2-7
V: TRBV28
size: -
D: -
DNA: TGTGCCAGCAGTTTAGCCCAGGCGGGCTACGAGCAGTACTTC
CDR3: CASSLAQAGYEQYF

J: TRBJ1-5
V: TRBV9
size: -
D: TRBD1
DNA: TGTGCCAGCAGCGAATCAGATGGTACAGGGGGTAGCAATCAGCCCCAGCATTTT
CDR3: CASSESDGTGGSNQPQHF

J: TRBJ1-1
V: TRBV6-1
size: few
D: -
DNA: TGTGCCAGGGAGGGGGAAGCTTTCTTT
CDR3: CAREGEAFF

J: TRBJ2-7
V: TRBV2
size: -
D: -
DNA: TGTGCCAGCAGTGTCGGGTACAACGAGCAGTACTTC
CDR3: CASSVGYNEQYF

J: TRBJ2-2
V: TRBV6-5
size: -
D: -
DNA: TGTGCCAGCAGTTCCAGGACCGGGAACAACACCGGGGAGCTGTTTTTT
CDR3: CASSSRTGNNTGELFF

J: TRBJ2-1
V: TRBV7-9
size: -
D: TRBD2
DNA: TGTGCCAGCAGCTTAAGACGGACTAGCGGGGGGGACAATGAGCAGTTCTTC
CDR3: CASSLRRTSGGDNEQFF

J: TRBJ1-1
V: TRBV6-1
size: -
D: -
DNA: TGTGCCAGCAGCACAAGGGGGGGCACTGAAGCTTTCTTT
CDR3: CASSTRGGTEAFF

J: TRBJ2-2
V: TRBV5-6
size: -
D: -
DNA: TGTGCCAGCAGCTTGGCTCGGCGGGGTATCTTCGGGGAGCTGTTTTTT
CDR3: CASSLARRGIFGELFF

J: TRBJ1-1
V: TRBV2
size: -
D: -
DNA: TGTGCCAGCGGGATGCTCCAGGGTGACACTGAAGCTTTCTTT
CDR3: CASGMLQGDTEAFF

J: TRBJ1-2
V: TRBV11-2
size: -
D: TRBD1
DNA: TGTGCCAGCAGCTTCCCCTTCCGGACAGGGAATGGCTACACCTTC
CDR3: CASSFPFRTGNGYTF